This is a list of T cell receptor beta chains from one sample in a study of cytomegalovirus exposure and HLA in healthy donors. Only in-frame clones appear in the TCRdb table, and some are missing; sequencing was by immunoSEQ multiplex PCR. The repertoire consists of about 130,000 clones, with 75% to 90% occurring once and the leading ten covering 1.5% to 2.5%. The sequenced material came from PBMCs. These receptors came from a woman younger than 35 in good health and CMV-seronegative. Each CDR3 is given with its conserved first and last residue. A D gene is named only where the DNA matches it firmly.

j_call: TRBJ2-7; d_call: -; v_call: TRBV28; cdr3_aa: CASRDDGKKYEQYF
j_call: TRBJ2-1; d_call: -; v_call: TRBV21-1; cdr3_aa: CASSKWTGAPHNEQFF
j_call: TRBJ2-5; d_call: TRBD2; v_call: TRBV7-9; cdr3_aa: CASHHAAGGGFQETQYF
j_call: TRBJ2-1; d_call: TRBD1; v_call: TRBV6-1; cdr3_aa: CASSVKAGGYSGNEQFF
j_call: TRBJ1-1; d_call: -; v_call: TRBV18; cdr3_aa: CASLTGVETEAFF
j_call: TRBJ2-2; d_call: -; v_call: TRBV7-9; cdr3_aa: CASGGMVGTRNTGELFF
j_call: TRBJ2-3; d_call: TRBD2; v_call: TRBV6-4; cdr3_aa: CASSEAGGSGDTQYF
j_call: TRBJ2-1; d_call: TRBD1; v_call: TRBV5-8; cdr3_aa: CASRSRQGNEQFF
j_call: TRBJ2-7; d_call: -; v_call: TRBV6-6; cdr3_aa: CASSSPGQQYF
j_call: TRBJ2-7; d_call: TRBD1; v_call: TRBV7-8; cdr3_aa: CASSPRSQGEQYF
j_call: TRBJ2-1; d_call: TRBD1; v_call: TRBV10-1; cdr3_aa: CASSESSGTVSYNEQFF
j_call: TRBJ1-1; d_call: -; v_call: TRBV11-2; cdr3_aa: CASSSRGIETFF
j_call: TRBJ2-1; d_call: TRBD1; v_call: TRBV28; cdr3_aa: CASSFSQGNDEQFF
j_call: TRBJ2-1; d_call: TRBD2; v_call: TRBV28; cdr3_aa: CASSPGGEGEQFF
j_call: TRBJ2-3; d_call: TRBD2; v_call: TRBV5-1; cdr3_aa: CASSATSGSLTDTQYF
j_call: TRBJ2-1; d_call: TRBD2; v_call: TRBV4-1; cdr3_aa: CASSQVAAVAGDLDEQFF
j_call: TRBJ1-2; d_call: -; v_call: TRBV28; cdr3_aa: CASSSPAGGGSYGYTF